These 14 T cell receptor beta chains came from one sample sequenced in a study of Graves' ophthalmopathy and Graves' hyperthyroidism. RNA transcripts served as template for amplifying TCR beta CDR3 sequences. Scientists carried out first-round RT-PCR using HTBI primers and then a second-round multiplex PCR. MiXCR, applied by TCRdb to the multiplex PCR reads, yields one record per CDR3 protein. The data show over 500,000 distinct CDR3 sequences, 22% seen once. The sample taken for sequencing was peripheral blood. These receptors came from a woman aged 18-29 years with stable Graves' hyperthyroidism. Some clones in this sample may be carry-over from other donors' samples.

Many counts were recorded for this clonotype. V is TRBV28 and J is TRBJ1-1; D uncertain. The germline gives CDR1 MDHEN, CDR2 SYDVKM. The CDR3 length is 16 residues. V lost 6 bases and J 1 base, leaving 18 bases between the germline ends. The CDR3 spells CASSFATTRRNTEAFF. In nucleotides, the CDR3 is TGTGCCAGCAGCTTTGCCACTACCCGCAGGAACACTGAAGCTTTCTTT.

This clonotype was counted at least ten times. V is TRBV6-1 and J is TRBJ1-5; weak D call: TRBD1 (5 bases). This CDR3 comprises 14 residues. The V end was cut by 6 bases, the J end by 5 bases, with 14 bases between. The germline gives CDR1 MNHNS, CDR2 SASEGT. The CDR3 nucleotides are TGTGCCAGCAGCGCCCTGGGGGGTTATCAGCCCCAGCATTTT. Its translation: CASSALGGYQPQHF.

This clonotype was recorded at least ten times. The V call is TRBV7-2, the J call TRBJ1-2; D possibly corresponds to TRBD1 (5 bases). From germline, CDR1 is SGHTA and CDR2 FQGNSA. Trimming removed 5 bases at V and 4 bases at J, with 14 bases between. The CDR3 sequence is 14 residues long. The CDR3 DNA sequence: TGTGCCAGCAGCACGACCGGGGGGGTCTATGGCTACACCTTC. Encoded protein: CASSTTGGVYGYTF.

This clonotype appeared many times. The chain combines TRBV6-5 with TRBJ1-1; D is perhaps TRBD1 (5 bases). The CDR3 has 17 residues. The germline gives CDR1 MNHEY, CDR2 SVGAGI. Trimming took 0 bases from V and 2 from J, leaving 16 bases between them. The CDR3 region is CASSYSAYRGFNTEAFF. The CDR3, as DNA: TGTGCCAGCAGTTACTCCGCCTACCGGGGGTTCAACACTGAAGCTTTCTTT.

This clonotype occurred many times. The chain links TRBV20-1 to TRBJ1-5, with unresolved D. The CDR3 is made up of 16 amino acids. V shed 2 bases and J shed 2 bases, with 16 bases lying between them. CDR1 DFQATT and CDR2 SNEGSKA come from the germline V gene (reference sequence). CDR3 loop: CSARQADYLGNQPQHF. CDR3 sequence (DNA): TGCAGTGCTAGACAGGCCGATTACTTAGGCAATCAGCCCCAGCATTTT.

There are a few counts of this clonotype. V and J are TRBV4-2 and TRBJ2-7; no reliable D call. The CDR3 extends over 12 amino acids. Germline V gene sequence: CDR1 LGHNA, CDR2 YNFKEQ. Trimming took off 0 bases at V and 5 bases at J, with 5 bases between the two ends. CDR3 DNA: TGTGCCAGCAGCCAAGATTCCCACGAGCAGTACTTC. Translation gives CASSQDSHEQYF.

The sample holds a few counts of this clonotype. J is TRBJ1-2 and V is TRBV2; D gene ambiguous. The CDR3 is made up of 13 amino acids. Germline values: CDR1 SNHLY, CDR2 FYNNEI. V gave up 7 bases and J gave up 0 bases, with 9 bases separating them. The CDR3 nucleotides read TGTGCCAGCAAGGGCCCTGCTAACTATGGCTACACCTTC. Protein sequence: CASKGPANYGYTF.

This sequence joins TRBV19 and TRBJ1-2, with no clear D. The CDR3 is 16 amino acids. V lost 0 bases and J lost 6, with 17 bases in between. CDR1 is LNHDA and CDR2 is SQIVND in the germline V gene (reference sequence). The CDR3 here is CASSIDFLPRTDGYTF. The CDR3 coding sequence is TGTGCCAGTAGTATAGATTTTCTACCCCGGACGGATGGCTACACCTTC.

This clonotype was recorded at least ten times. The chain recombines TRBV29-1 with TRBJ1-1; D gene uncertain. V was shortened by 8 bases and J by 0 bases, with 13 bases between the two germline ends. This CDR3 is built from 13 residues. Germline V lookup: CDR1 SQVTM, CDR2 ANQGSEA. CDR3 sequence: CSSIRQLNTEAFF. The CDR3 DNA reads TGCAGCTCCATCCGTCAGTTGAACACTGAAGCTTTCTTT.

This clonotype has at least ten counts. CDR3 DNA: TGTGCCAGCATCGGGGGGGATGAGCAGTACTTC. Translating it yields CASIGGDEQYF. The chain employs TRBV6-2 or TRBV6-3 and TRBJ2-7, with 8 bases matching TRBD2. From germline, CDR1 is MNHEY and CDR2 SVGEGT. The CDR3 spans 11 residues. Losses at the gene ends were 7 bases for V and 7 bases for J; bases not matched to a gene: 3.

This clonotype has only a few counts. The chain employs TRBV12-3 or TRBV12-4 and TRBJ1-6; D call uncertain. CDR3 length: 14 amino acids. Trimming removed 2 bases at V and 10 bases at J, with 12 bases between. CDR3 DNA sequence: TGTGCCAGCAGTTTACGGGGAGCAAGATCACCCCTCCACTTT. It translates to CASSLRGARSPLHF.

There are a few counts of this clonotype. The chain employs TRBV6-2 or TRBV6-3 and TRBJ1-5; D might be TRBD1 (5 bases). V was pared by 4 bases and J by 9 bases, with 10 bases between. Germline V gives CDR1 MNHEY, CDR2 SVGEGT. This CDR3 has 12 amino acids. The CDR3 protein is CASSSGARPQHF. CDR3 sequence (DNA): TGTGCCAGCAGTTCCGGGGCCCGGCCCCAGCATTTT.

This clonotype was recorded at least ten times. V gene TRBV19 combines with J gene TRBJ2-7; a weak D match, TRBD1 (6 bases). CDR3 size: 14 residues. The germline V and J ends were trimmed by 4 bases and 2 bases, with 12 bases remaining between them. Germline values: CDR1 LNHDA, CDR2 SQIVND (reference sequence). The CDR3 reads CASSTGQPPYEQYF. The CDR3 DNA sequence: TGTGCCAGTAGTACTGGACAGCCTCCCTACGAGCAGTACTTC.

This clonotype occurred many times. V and J are TRBV7-2 and TRBJ2-7; TRBD1 matches 8 bases. This CDR3 comprises 14 residues. V was clipped by 2 bases and J by 3 bases; unmatched bases: 3. The germline V gene has CDR1 SGHTA and CDR2 FQGNSA. CDR3 amino acids: CASSLMDRVYEQYF. DNA of the CDR3: TGTGCCAGCAGCTTAATGGACAGGGTCTACGAGCAGTACTTC.